This T cell receptor (beta chain) was obtained from a study of T cells in Graves' hyperthyroidism and ophthalmopathy. Study observations and caveats: Most clonotypes expanded in the thyroid (above 0.001) were also present in blood.

This clonotype was seen a few times. Its antigen remains unknown. Using RNA transcripts as the source, TCR beta CDR3 regions were amplified. HTBI primers were used for first-round RT-PCR of the TCR CDR3. TCRdb fed the multiplex PCR reads into MiXCR, producing one record per CDR3 protein. Counted here are around 350,000 distinct CDR3 sequences, approximately 25% occurring once; the ten biggest clones make up around 70%. Among the patients, aged 18 to 65, hyperthyroidism was newly diagnosed and had lasted under 2 months. It was 8.5 to 10 ml of fresh peripheral blood that supplied the PBMCs. This clonotype was sampled from a man over 45 with Graves' hyperthyroidism. Sequencing was performed on blood.

The CDR3 sequence is CSARDAENYEQYF. The CDR3, as DNA: TGCAGTGCTAGGGACGCGGAGAACTACGAGCAGTACTTC. V gene TRBV20-1 combines with J gene TRBJ2-7, with D unclear. The V and J ends lost 3 bases and 3 bases respectively, with 12 bases between them. The CDR3 extends over 13 amino acids. Germline V CDR1 and CDR2: DFQATT, SNEGSKA (reference sequence).